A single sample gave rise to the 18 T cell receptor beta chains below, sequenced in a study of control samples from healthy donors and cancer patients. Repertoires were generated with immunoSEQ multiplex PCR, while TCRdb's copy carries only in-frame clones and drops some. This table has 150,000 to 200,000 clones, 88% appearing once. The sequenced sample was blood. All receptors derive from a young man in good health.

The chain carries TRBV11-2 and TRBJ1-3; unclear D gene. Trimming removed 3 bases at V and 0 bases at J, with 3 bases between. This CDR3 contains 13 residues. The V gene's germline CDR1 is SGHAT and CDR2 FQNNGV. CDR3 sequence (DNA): TGTGCCAGCAGCTTTGGCTCTGGAAACACCATATATTTT. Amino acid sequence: CASSFGSGNTIYF.

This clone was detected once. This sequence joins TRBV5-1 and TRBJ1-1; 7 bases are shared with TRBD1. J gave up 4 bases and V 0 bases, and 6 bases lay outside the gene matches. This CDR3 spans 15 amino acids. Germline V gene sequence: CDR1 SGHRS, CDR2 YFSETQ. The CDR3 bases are TGCGCCAGCAGCTTGGCATCTCAGGGGGGCACTGAAGCTTTCTTT. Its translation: CASSLASQGGTEAFF.

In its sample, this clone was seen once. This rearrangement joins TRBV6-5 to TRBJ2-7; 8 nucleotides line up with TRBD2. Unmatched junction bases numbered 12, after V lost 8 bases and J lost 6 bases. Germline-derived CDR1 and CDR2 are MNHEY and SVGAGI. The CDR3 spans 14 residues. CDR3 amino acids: CASDLAGDFGEQYF. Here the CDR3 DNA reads TGTGCCAGCGATCTAGCGGGCGACTTTGGCGAGCAGTACTTC.

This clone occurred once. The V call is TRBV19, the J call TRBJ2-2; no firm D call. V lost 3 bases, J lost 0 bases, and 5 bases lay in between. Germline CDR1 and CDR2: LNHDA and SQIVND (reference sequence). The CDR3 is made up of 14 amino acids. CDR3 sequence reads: CASSIFANTGELFF. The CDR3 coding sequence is TGTGCCAGTAGTATTTTCGCGAACACCGGGGAGCTGTTTTTT.

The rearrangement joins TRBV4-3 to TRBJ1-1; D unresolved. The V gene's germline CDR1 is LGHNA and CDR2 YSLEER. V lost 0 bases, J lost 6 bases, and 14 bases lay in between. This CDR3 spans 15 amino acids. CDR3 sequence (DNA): TGCGCCAGCAGCCAAGATCGTTTCCCCGTTCCTGAAGCTTTCTTT. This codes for CASSQDRFPVPEAFF.

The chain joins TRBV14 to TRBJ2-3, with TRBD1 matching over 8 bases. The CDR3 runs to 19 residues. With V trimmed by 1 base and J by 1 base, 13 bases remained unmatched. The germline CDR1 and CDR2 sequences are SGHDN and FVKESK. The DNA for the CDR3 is TGTGCCAGCAGCCAAGGCCCCCCCCGGCGGGGACAGGGCACAGATACGCAGTATTTT. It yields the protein CASSQGPPRRGQGTDTQYF.

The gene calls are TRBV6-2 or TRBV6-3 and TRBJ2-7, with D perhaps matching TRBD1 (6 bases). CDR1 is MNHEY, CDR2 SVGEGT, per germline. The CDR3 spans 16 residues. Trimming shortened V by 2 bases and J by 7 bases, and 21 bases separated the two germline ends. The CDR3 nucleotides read TGTGCCAGCAGTTACCCCCTGTCCAGGGGCCGAGGGGAGCAGTACTTC. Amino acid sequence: CASSYPLSRGRGEQYF.

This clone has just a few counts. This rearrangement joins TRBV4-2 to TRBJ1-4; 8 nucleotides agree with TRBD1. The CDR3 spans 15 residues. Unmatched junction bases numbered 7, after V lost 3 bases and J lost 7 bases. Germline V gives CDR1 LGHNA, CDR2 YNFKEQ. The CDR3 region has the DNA TGTGCCAGCAGCCAGCCCGGGACAGGTGGTGAAAAACTGTTTTTT. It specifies CASSQPGTGGEKLFF.

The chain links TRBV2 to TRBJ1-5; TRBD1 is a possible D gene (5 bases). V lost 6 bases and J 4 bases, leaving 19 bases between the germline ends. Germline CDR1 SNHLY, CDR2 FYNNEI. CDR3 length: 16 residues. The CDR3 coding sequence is TGTGCCAGCAGCGGACAAGGGACCGCCGTAAATCAGCCCCAGCATTTT. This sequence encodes CASSGQGTAVNQPQHF.

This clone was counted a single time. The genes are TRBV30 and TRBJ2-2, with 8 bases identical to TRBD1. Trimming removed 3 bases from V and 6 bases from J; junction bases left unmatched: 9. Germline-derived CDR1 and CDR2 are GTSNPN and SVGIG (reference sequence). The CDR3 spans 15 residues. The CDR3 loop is CAWRDFMTGAGELFF. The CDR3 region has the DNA TGTGCCTGGAGGGACTTCATGACAGGGGCCGGGGAGCTGTTTTTT.

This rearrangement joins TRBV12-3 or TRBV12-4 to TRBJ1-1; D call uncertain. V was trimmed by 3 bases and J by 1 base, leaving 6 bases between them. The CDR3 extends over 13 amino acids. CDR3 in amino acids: CASSFFRNTEAFF. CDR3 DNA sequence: TGTGCCAGCAGTTTCTTCAGGAACACTGAAGCTTTCTTT.

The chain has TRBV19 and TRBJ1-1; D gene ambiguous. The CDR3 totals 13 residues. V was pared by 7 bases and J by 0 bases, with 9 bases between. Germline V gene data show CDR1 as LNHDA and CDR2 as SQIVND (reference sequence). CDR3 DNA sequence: TGTGCCAGTACTCAACAGTTGAACACTGAAGCTTTCTTT. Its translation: CASTQQLNTEAFF.

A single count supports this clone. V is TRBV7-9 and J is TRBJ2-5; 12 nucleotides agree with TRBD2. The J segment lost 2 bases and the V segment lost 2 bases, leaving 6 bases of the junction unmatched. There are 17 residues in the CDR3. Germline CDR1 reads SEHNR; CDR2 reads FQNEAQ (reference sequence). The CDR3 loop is CASSLRWTSGDQETQYF. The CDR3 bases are TGTGCCAGCAGCTTACGTTGGACTAGCGGGGATCAAGAGACCCAGTACTTC.

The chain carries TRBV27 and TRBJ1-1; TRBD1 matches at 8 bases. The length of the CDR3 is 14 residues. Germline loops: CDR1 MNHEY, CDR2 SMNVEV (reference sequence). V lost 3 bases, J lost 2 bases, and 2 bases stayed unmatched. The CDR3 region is CASSFQGANTEAFF. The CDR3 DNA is TGTGCCAGCAGTTTTCAGGGGGCCAACACTGAAGCTTTCTTT.

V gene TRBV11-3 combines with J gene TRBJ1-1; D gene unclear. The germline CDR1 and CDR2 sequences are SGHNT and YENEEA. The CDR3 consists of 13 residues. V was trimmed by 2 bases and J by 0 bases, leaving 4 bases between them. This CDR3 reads CASSLNLNTEAFF. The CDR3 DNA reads TGTGCCAGCAGCTTAAACCTGAACACTGAAGCTTTCTTT.

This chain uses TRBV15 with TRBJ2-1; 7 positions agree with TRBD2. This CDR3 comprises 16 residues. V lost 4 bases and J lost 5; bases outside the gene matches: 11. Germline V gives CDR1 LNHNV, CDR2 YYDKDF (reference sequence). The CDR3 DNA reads TGTGCCACCAGCACCTATCAGGCTAGCGGAAACAATGAGCAGTTCTTC. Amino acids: CATSTYQASGNNEQFF.

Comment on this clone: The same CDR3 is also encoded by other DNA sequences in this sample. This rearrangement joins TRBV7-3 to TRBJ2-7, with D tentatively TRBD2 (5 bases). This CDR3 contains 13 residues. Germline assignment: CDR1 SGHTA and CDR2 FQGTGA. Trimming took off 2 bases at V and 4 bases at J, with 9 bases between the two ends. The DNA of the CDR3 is TGTGCCAGCAGCTTATCCCGGGGATACGAGCAGTACTTC. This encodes CASSLSRGYEQYF. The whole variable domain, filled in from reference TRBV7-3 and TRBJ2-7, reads GAGVSQTPSNKVTEKGKYVELRCDPISGHTALYWYRQSLGQGPEFLIYFQGTGAADDSGLPNDRFFAVRPEGSVSTLKIQRTERGDSAVYLCASSLSRGYEQYFGPGTRLTVT.

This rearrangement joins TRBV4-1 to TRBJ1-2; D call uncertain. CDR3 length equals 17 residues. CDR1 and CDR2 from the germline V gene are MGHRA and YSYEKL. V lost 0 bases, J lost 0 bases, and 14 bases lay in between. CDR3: CASSQDQAGNSNYGYTF. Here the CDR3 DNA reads TGCGCCAGCAGCCAAGATCAAGCCGGGAACTCTAACTATGGCTACACCTTC.